The clone carrying this TCR beta chain occurred a few times. This entry is derived from a study of blood T cell repertoires in COVID-19. V was pared by 8 bases and J by 4 bases, with 5 bases between. Germline CDR1 is SNHLY and CDR2 is FYNNEI. The CDR3 is 10 residues long. Some clones are missing from TCRdb's copy, which holds only in-frame ones; the method was immunoSEQ multiplex PCR. The data hold about 320,000 clones, with under 90% observed a single time. This chain joins TRBV2 and TRBJ1-2, with D unresolved. The specimen was PBMCs or T cells enriched from blood (not recorded which). This clonotype was obtained from a man aged 55 to 70 who had recovered from COVID-19. CDR3 region: CASESYGYTF. CDR3 sequence (DNA): TGTGCCAGCGAGTCCTATGGCTACACCTTC. Supplemented by reference TRBV2 and TRBJ1-2, the full variable domain reads EPEVTQTPSHQVTQMGQEVILRCVPISNHLYFYWYRQILGQKVEFLVSFYNNEISEKSEIFDDQFSVERPDGSNFTLKIRSTKLEDSAMYFCASESYGYTFGSGTRLTVV.